The next 25 T cell receptor beta chains were all read from a single sample in a study of T cell responses to AZD1222 COVID-19 vaccine. The assay was immunoSEQ multiplex PCR, and TCRdb's table has in-frame clones only and misses some. Of around 70,000 clones in the sample, 88% were seen once. The starting material was peripheral blood, obtained 28 days after the second dose of the MenACWY control vaccine. These receptors were collected from an adult who received the MenACWY meningococcal vaccine as a control.

The chain employs TRBV28 and TRBJ1-2; D remains ambiguous. The CDR3 has 13 residues. V dropped 3 bases and J dropped 8 bases, with 13 bases sitting between them. CDR1 is MDHEN and CDR2 is SYDVKM in the germline V gene. The CDR3 protein is CASSLPPDRGYTF. CDR3 in DNA: TGTGCCAGCAGTTTGCCCCCCGATAGGGGCTACACCTTC.

The rearrangement joins TRBV11-2 to TRBJ1-6; possibly TRBD1 for D (6 bases). The germline V and J ends were trimmed by 5 bases and 10 bases, with 18 bases remaining between them. The CDR3 length is 15 residues. CDR1 is SGHAT, CDR2 FQNNGV, per germline. The CDR3 region is CASSPRGGQESPLHF. CDR3 nucleotides: TGTGCCAGCAGCCCCCGGGGGGGGCAAGAATCACCCCTCCACTTT.

The chain uses TRBV5-1 and TRBJ2-7, with D possibly matching TRBD1 (5 bases). The ends were cut back, 3 bases at V and 3 bases at J, with 7 bases in the middle. Germline V lookup: CDR1 SGHRS, CDR2 YFSETQ. The CDR3 length is 12 residues. The CDR3 loop is CASSSRGYEQYF. CDR3 bases: TGCGCCAGCAGCTCTAGGGGCTACGAGCAGTACTTC.

This clone came up once. V usage is TRBV5-1 and J usage is TRBJ2-1; TRBD2 matches at 13 bases. The V and J ends lost 4 bases and 0 bases, in that order; junction bases with no gene match: 13. This CDR3 comprises 20 residues. Germline lookup yields CDR1 SGHRS and CDR2 YFSETQ. The CDR3 DNA reads TGCGCCAGCAGCCCCCGACAGAGGACTAGCGGGGGAGGCTCCTACAATGAGCAGTTCTTC. Translation: CASSPRQRTSGGGSYNEQFF. Using reference TRBV5-1 and TRBJ2-1 for the parts outside the CDR3, the full variable domain is KAGVTQTPRYLIKTRGQQVTLSCSPISGHRSVSWYQQTPGQGLQFLFEYFSETQRNKGNFPGRFSGRQFSNSRSEMNVSTLELGDSALYLCASSPRQRTSGGGSYNEQFFGPGTRLTVL.

J is TRBJ2-7 and V is TRBV5-8; D perhaps matches TRBD1 (5 bases). V was cut by 4 bases and J by 11 bases, with 22 bases left in between. The CDR3 length is 14 residues. Germline values: CDR1 SGHTS, CDR2 YDEGEE. The DNA of the CDR3 is TGTGCCAGCAGCCAACGGACCCAGGGCAGAATCAAGTACTTC. Its translation: CASSQRTQGRIKYF.

The V call is TRBV19, the J call TRBJ1-6, with D unresolved. V lost 3 bases and J 6 bases, leaving 12 bases between the germline ends. The germline gives CDR1 LNHDA, CDR2 SQIVND (reference sequence). The CDR3 contains 15 residues. The CDR3 loop is CASSISARTNSPLHF. As DNA, the CDR3 is TGTGCCAGTAGTATTTCGGCCCGGACTAATTCACCCCTCCACTTT.

This chain uses TRBV7-2 with TRBJ1-1; the D is unclear. Germline loops: CDR1 SGHTA, CDR2 FQGNSA. The CDR3 runs to 14 residues. Trimming pared 0 bases from V and 4 bases from J, leaving 9 bases between. CDR3 DNA sequence: TGTGCCAGCAGCTTAGCAGTCACTGGCACTGAAGCTTTCTTT. This translates into CASSLAVTGTEAFF.

By share, this clone counts as medium-sized. The V and J genes are TRBV7-2 and TRBJ2-7; the D is unclear. Per germline, CDR1 SGHTA and CDR2 FQGNSA. V dropped 1 base and J dropped 3 bases, with 10 bases sitting between them. The CDR3 is made up of 14 amino acids. CDR3 sequence (DNA): TGTGCCAGCAGCTTAGTAAGGCGGCTCTACGAGCAGTACTTC. Residues: CASSLVRRLYEQYF.

The chain couples TRBV7-2 to TRBJ2-4; 8 nucleotides agree with TRBD1. CDR3 length equals 13 residues. Germline V CDR1 and CDR2: SGHTA, FQGNSA. With V trimmed by 3 bases and J by 9 bases, 4 bases remained unmatched. This chain's CDR3 is CASSFQGAVIQYF. Written as DNA, the CDR3 is TGTGCCAGCAGCTTCCAGGGGGCAGTCATTCAGTACTTC.

The chain uses TRBV4-1 and TRBJ1-1; D gene ambiguous. The CDR3 has 11 amino acids. The ends were cut back, 1 base at V and 10 bases at J, with 7 bases in the middle. CDR1 MGHRA and CDR2 YSYEKL come from the germline V gene. CDR3 sequence: CASSQGAGAFF. The CDR3, as DNA: TGCGCCAGCAGCCAAGGGGCGGGAGCTTTCTTT.

The genes are TRBV9 and TRBJ2-7; 9 bases fit TRBD2. This CDR3 spans 16 amino acids. Germline CDR1 and CDR2: SGDLS and YYNGEE. V trimming: 0 bases; J trimming: 0 bases; junction bases outside the gene matches: 4. The CDR3 bases are TGTGCCAGCAGCGTAGAGGTAGCGGGGGCCTCCTACGAGCAGTACTTC. Its translation is CASSVEVAGASYEQYF.

The J gene is TRBJ2-3, the V gene TRBV29-1; D may correspond to TRBD1 or TRBD2 (6 bases each). Germline V gene lookup returns CDR1 SQVTM and CDR2 ANQGSEA. The V end lost 0 bases, the J end lost 5 bases, and 15 bases lay between the germline ends. The CDR3 is 15 residues long. The CDR3 DNA reads as TGCAGCGTTGAAGACCCGGGGGCTTATTTAGATACGCAGTATTTT. Amino acid sequence: CSVEDPGAYLDTQYF.

The CDR3 DNA reads TGCAGCGTCAAAGACAGGGGAGGGTTTGAGACCCAGTACTTC. Translating it yields CSVKDRGGFETQYF. This chain links TRBV29-1 with TRBJ2-5; D might be TRBD1 (8 bases). The CDR3 runs 14 residues. V was shortened by 6 bases and J by 5 bases, with 19 bases between the two germline ends. The V gene's germline CDR1 is SQVTM and CDR2 ANQGSEA.

The rearrangement uses TRBV9 and TRBJ1-1; weak D call: TRBD1 (6 bases). Germline CDR1 is SGDLS and CDR2 is YYNGEE. The CDR3 loop spans 17 amino acids. V was clipped by 0 bases and J by 0 bases, with 15 bases between them. Here the CDR3 reads CASSVGAGAQMNTEAFF. DNA for the CDR3: TGTGCCAGCAGCGTAGGCGCGGGGGCCCAGATGAACACTGAAGCTTTCTTT. Together with reference TRBV9 and TRBJ1-1, the CDR3 gives the full variable domain: DSGVTQTPKHLITATGQRVTLRCSPRSGDLSVYWYQQSLDQGLQFLIQYYNGEERAKGNILERFSAQQFPDLHSELNLSSLELGDSALYFCASSVGAGAQMNTEAFFGQGTRLTVV.

The CDR3 DNA sequence: TGTGCCAGCAGCCCGGGGGAAAACTATAATTCACCCCTCCACTTT. Amino acids: CASSPGENYNSPLHF. The genes are TRBV11-1 and TRBJ1-6, with D perhaps matching TRBD1 (5 bases). Germline lookup yields CDR1 SGHAT and CDR2 FQDESV (reference sequence). The V gene lost 5 bases and the J gene lost 3 bases, with 11 bases spanning the gap. The CDR3 totals 15 residues.

The chain employs TRBV7-9 and TRBJ2-7; a possible D gene is TRBD1 (5 bases). Germline V gene lookup returns CDR1 SEHNR and CDR2 FQNEAQ (reference sequence). This CDR3 spans 13 amino acids. Trimming took off 6 bases at V and 1 base at J, with 10 bases between the two ends. The CDR3 DNA follows: TGTGCCAGCAGTCCGACAGCGTCCTACGAGCAGTACTTC. This codes for CASSPTASYEQYF.

V is TRBV4-3 and J is TRBJ1-3, with 8 positions matching TRBD1. With V trimmed by 1 base and J by 5 bases, 10 bases remained unmatched. Germline lookup yields CDR1 LGHNA and CDR2 YSLEER. This CDR3 is 17 amino acids long. CDR3 sequence: CASSQGPRQGIRNTIYF. The DNA of the CDR3 is TGCGCCAGCAGCCAAGGGCCCCGACAGGGGATAAGAAACACCATATATTTT.

Notes on this clone: This same CDR3 is encoded by further DNA sequences in the sample. CDR3 sequence (DNA): TGTGCCACCAGCAGAGTTGGCACTACCGAAGCTTTCTTT. This encodes CATSRVGTTEAFF. The genes are TRBV15 and TRBJ1-1; no clear D. Trimming cost V 1 base and J 8 bases, with 11 bases left between them. The V gene's germline CDR1 is LNHNV and CDR2 YYDKDF (reference sequence). CDR3 length equals 13 residues.

The chain couples TRBV28 to TRBJ1-1; D remains unclear. CDR3 length: 15 residues. The germline CDR1 and CDR2 sequences are MDHEN and SYDVKM. With 6 bases removed from V and 2 bases from J, the gap between germline ends came to 16 bases. The CDR3 sequence: CASRVNSRDNTEAFF. CDR3 DNA: TGTGCCAGCAGGGTAAACAGTCGGGATAACACTGAAGCTTTCTTT.

This chain joins TRBV29-1 and TRBJ2-5, with D possibly TRBD1 on 6 matching bases. Per the germline V gene, CDR1 is SQVTM and CDR2 is ANQGSEA. This CDR3 spans 12 amino acids. Written as DNA, the CDR3 is TGCAGTGCAGGGGTAGGGGAAGAGACCCAGTACTTC. It translates to CSAGVGEETQYF.

The V and J genes are TRBV28 and TRBJ1-6; 7 nucleotides match TRBD1. CDR3 size: 11 residues. Germline V gives CDR1 MDHEN, CDR2 SYDVKM. V shed 5 bases and J 13 bases; nucleotides not matched to a gene: 2. CDR3 bases: TGTGCCAGCAGTCTCAGGGGGCCCCTCCACTTT. Its protein is CASSLRGPLHF.

This chain links TRBV7-2 with TRBJ2-7, with a tentative D call TRBD2 (5 bases). Germline loops: CDR1 SGHTA, CDR2 FQGNSA. Trimming removed 2 bases at V and 3 bases at J, with 8 bases between. This CDR3 has 13 residues. The CDR3 loop is CASSLTGIYEQYF. DNA of the CDR3: TGTGCCAGCAGCTTAACCGGGATCTACGAGCAGTACTTC.

This sequence joins TRBV24-1 and TRBJ1-5; TRBD1 might be the D (5 bases). Germline CDR1 and CDR2: KGHDR and SFDVKD. V gave up 10 bases and J gave up 1 base, with 10 bases separating them. This CDR3 has 13 residues. In nucleotides, the CDR3 is TGTGCCACTTCAGGGATAAGCAATCAGCCCCAGCATTTT. Amino acids: CATSGISNQPQHF.

The V call is TRBV11-2, the J call TRBJ2-2; D gene ambiguous. The CDR3 has 12 residues. Germline CDR1 reads SGHAT; CDR2 reads FQNNGV. Trimming took 3 bases from V and 7 from J, leaving 6 bases between them. In DNA, the CDR3 is TGTGCCAGCAGCTTGTCACTCGGGGAGCTGTTTTTT. Protein sequence: CASSLSLGELFF. The whole variable domain, remainder taken from reference TRBV11-2 and TRBJ2-2, is EAGVAQSPRYKIIEKRQSVAFWCNPISGHATLYWYQQILGQGPKLLIQFQNNGVVDDSQLPKDRFSAERLKGVDSTLKIQPAKLEDSAVYLCASSLSLGELFFGEGSRLTVL.

This sequence joins TRBV28 and TRBJ1-6, with 7 bases aligning to TRBD1. With 2 bases clipped from V and 3 bases from J, the junction kept 1 base outside the gene matches. This CDR3 is built from 15 residues. The V gene's germline CDR1 is MDHEN and CDR2 SYDVKM. The CDR3 here is CASSLPGGYNSPLHF. The CDR3 nucleotides are TGTGCCAGCAGTTTACCAGGGGGCTATAATTCACCCCTCCACTTT.